A selection of T cell receptor beta chains follows, all from one sample in a study of blood T cells in healthy people across ages. TCRdb re-called the 5' RACE reads through MiXCR, storing one row per CDR3 protein. Here the sample spans around 900,000 distinct CDR3 sequences, 25% to 35% being singletons. The sequenced material came from blood. These receptors all stem from a woman at least 80 years old in good health. Both conserved end residues are part of each CDR3. A D gene is named only where the DNA matches it firmly.

d_gene	v_gene	CDR3aa
TRBD1	TRBV10-3	CAISEFGQGNYGYTF
.	TRBV6-2/TRBV6-3	CASGGARYNSPLHF
.	TRBV27	CASSFYGTLGTEAFF
.	TRBV14	CASSQERRANTEAFF
TRBD1	TRBV11-2	CASTLGQGAFGTEAFF
.	TRBV20-1	CSAKGDRGWNTEAFF
TRBD2	TRBV5-1	CASSLVAGGTGELFF
.	TRBV5-6	CASSLNRPSGANVLTF
.	TRBV4-3	CASSQVRNEKLFF
TRBD1	TRBV27	CASSPQGQGAKYEQYF
.	TRBV20-1	CSVVTGDTQYF
TRBD1	TRBV5-1	CASSWGQEGNGYTF
.	TRBV12-3/TRBV12-4	CASSDLNEQFF
.	TRBV5-4	CASSLAQVTAEAFF
.	TRBV7-6	CASSRTGDSYNEQLF
.	TRBV3-1	CASSQGPNEQYF
.	TRBV24-1	CATGQFYNEQFF
.	TRBV7-2	CASSRQRYQETQYF
.	TRBV6-1	CASSEQSYGQYF
TRBD2	TRBV20-1	CSAPGGRGGASDTQYF
.	TRBV7-2	CASSLAASTEAFF
TRBD1	TRBV6-6	CASDGQGKGPNYGYTF
.	TRBV7-8	CASSLIVGQENYEQYF
.	TRBV28	CASRSLGGPYEQYF
TRBD1	TRBV7-8	CASSFPNHRGLSTDTQYF
.	TRBV12-3/TRBV12-4	CASNAQGARTDTQYF
TRBD1	TRBV27	CASSLMSTGFNEQFF
TRBD1	TRBV20-1	CSAPRTGGNNSPLHF
TRBD1	TRBV2	CASSEGQGPLGGYTF
.	TRBV3-1	CASSRIQGSNSPLHF
TRBD2	TRBV19	CASSISSGAYNEQFF
.	TRBV11-2	CASSFSYNEQVF
.	TRBV4-3	CASSQEQGTGANVLTF
TRBD1	TRBV7-2	CASSYGTGGQGYGYTF
.	TRBV6-2/TRBV6-3	CASRLTGVAKNIQYF
TRBD2	TRBV11-2	CASSLEVAGGKVTDTQYF
.	TRBV6-5	CASSRGQGWAGYTF
TRBD1	TRBV11-3	CASSLDQGQVALGSAQFF
.	TRBV3-1	CASSQAQGYEQFF
TRBD2	TRBV20-1	CSARLVAGGEGGFYNEQFF
.	TRBV2	CASSEPGWGHAQYF
.	TRBV20-1	CSASGGAGANVLTF
.	TRBV28	CASTPEPVPYSYEQYF
.	TRBV11-2	CASSDEAGYYNEQFF
.	TRBV6-5	CASSYWVEQFF
TRBD1	TRBV5-5	CASSLVQGKETQYF
.	TRBV12-3/TRBV12-4	CVSGFLRRQTDYTF
.	TRBV20-1	CSAREEIGSYNEQFF
.	TRBV7-2	CASSFRDVNEQFF